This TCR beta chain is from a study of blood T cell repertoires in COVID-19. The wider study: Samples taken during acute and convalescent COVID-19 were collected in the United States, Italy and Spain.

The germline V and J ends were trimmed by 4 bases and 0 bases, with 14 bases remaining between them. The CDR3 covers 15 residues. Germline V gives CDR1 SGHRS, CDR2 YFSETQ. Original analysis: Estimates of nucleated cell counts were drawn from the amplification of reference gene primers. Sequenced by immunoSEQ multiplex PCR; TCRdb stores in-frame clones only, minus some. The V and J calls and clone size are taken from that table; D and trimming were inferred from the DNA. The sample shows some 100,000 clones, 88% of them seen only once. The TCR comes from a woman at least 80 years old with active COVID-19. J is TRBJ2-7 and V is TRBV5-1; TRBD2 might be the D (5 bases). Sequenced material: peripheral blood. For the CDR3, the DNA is TGCGCCAGCAGCCCCATAGCGAGGAGCTCCTACGAGCAGTACTTC. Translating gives CASSPIARSSYEQYF.